This T cell receptor beta chain appears in the sequencing data of a study of cytomegalovirus exposure and HLA in healthy donors. The CDR3 consists of 10 residues. Germline V lookup: CDR1 DFQATT, CDR2 SNEGSKA (reference sequence). Trimming took 4 bases from V and 7 from J, leaving 5 bases between them. 13 Jbeta primers and 60 Vbeta primers were used for the PCR. Assay: immunoSEQ multiplex PCR; the TCRdb copy retains only in-frame clones and omits some. The data show about 160,000 clones, with around 83% seen just once and more than 2% held by the top ten. This receptor was taken from a man between 18 and 35 years old in good health and CMV-seropositive. This chain links TRBV20-1 with TRBJ2-1; D unclear. The sequenced sample consisted of PBMCs. The DNA for the CDR3 is TGCAGTGCTATTTTAAATGAGCAGTTCTTC. The encoded protein is CSAILNEQFF.